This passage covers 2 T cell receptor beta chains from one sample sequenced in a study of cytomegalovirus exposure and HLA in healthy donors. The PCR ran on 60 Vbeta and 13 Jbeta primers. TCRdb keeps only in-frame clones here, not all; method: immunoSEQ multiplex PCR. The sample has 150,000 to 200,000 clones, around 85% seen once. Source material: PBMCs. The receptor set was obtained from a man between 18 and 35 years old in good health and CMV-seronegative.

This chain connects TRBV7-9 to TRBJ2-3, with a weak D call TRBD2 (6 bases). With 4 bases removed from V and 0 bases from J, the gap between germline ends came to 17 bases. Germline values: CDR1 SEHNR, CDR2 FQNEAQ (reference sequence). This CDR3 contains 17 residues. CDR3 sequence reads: CASSSPLGGSSTDTQYF. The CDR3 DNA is TGTGCCAGCAGCTCGCCCCTGGGGGGTAGCAGCACAGATACGCAGTATTTT.

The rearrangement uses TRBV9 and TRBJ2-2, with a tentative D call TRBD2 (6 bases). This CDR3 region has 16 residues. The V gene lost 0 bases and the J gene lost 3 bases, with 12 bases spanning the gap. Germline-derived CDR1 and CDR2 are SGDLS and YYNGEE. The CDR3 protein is CASSVGTGVDTGELFF. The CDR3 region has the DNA TGTGCCAGCAGCGTAGGAACGGGGGTGGACACCGGGGAGCTGTTTTTT.